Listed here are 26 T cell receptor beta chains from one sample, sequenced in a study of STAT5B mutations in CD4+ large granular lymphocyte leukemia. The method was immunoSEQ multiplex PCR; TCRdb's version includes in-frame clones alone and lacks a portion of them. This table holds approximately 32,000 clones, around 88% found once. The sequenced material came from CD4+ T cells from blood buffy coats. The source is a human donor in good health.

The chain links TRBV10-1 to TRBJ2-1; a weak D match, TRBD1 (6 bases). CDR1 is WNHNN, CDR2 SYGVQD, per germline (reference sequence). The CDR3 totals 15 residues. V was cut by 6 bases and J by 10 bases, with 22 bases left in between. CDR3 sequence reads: CASSDGDRSRLEQFF. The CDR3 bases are TGCGCCAGCAGCGACGGAGACAGGAGCCGTCTGGAGCAGTTCTTC.

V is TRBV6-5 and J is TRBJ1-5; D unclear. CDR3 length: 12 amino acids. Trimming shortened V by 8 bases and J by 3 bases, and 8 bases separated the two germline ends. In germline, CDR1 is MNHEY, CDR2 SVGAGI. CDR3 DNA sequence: TGTGCCAGCGGGCCGCTCAATCAGCCCCAGCATTTT. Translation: CASGPLNQPQHF.

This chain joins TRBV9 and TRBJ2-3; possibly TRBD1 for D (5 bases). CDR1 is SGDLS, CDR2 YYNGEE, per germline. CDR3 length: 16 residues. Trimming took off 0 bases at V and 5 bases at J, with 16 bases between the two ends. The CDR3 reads CASSVAPRAAVDTQYF. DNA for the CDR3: TGTGCCAGCAGCGTAGCCCCCAGGGCGGCGGTAGATACGCAGTATTTT.

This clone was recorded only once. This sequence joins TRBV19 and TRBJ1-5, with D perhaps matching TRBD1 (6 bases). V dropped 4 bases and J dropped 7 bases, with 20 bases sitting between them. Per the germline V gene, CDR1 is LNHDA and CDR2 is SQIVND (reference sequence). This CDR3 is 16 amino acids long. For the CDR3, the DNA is TGTGCCAGTAGTAACCCTGGGGGGGGCCGGAGGCAGCCCCAGCATTTT. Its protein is CASSNPGGGRRQPQHF.

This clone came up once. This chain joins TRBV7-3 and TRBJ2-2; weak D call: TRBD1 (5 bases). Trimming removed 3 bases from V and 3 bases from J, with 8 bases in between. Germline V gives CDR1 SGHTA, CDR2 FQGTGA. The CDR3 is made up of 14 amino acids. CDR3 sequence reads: CASSFGADTGELFF. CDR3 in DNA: TGTGCCAGCAGCTTTGGGGCGGACACCGGGGAGCTGTTTTTT.

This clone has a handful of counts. The CDR3 here is CASSSTGGSNQPQHF. CDR3 in DNA: TGTGCCAGCAGTTCGACAGGGGGTAGCAATCAGCCCCAGCATTTT. The rearrangement uses TRBV2 and TRBJ1-5; the match to TRBD1 covers 9 bases. Per the germline V gene, CDR1 is SNHLY and CDR2 is FYNNEI. V lost 5 bases to trimming and J lost 0 bases; unmatched junction nucleotides: 2. This CDR3 region has 15 residues. The full variable domain, rest sourced from reference TRBV2 and TRBJ1-5, is EPEVTQTPSHQVTQMGQEVILRCVPISNHLYFYWYRQILGQKVEFLVSFYNNEISEKSEIFDDQFSVERPDGSNFTLKIRSTKLEDSAMYFCASSSTGGSNQPQHFGDGTRLSIL.

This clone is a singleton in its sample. The CDR3: CASSHPLGGKSYNEQFF. CDR3 bases: TGTGCCAGCAGCCATCCACTCGGCGGGAAGTCCTACAATGAGCAGTTCTTC. This rearrangement joins TRBV11-2 to TRBJ2-1; weak D call: TRBD2 (6 bases). From germline, CDR1 is SGHAT and CDR2 FQNNGV. The V end was cut by 5 bases, the J end by 1 base, with 18 bases between. The CDR3 extends over 17 amino acids.

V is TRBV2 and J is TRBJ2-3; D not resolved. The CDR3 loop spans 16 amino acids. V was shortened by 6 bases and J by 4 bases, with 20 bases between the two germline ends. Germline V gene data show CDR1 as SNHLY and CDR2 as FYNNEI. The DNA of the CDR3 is TGTGCCAGCAGCTGGTCGACCTCCTTGACATCAGATACGCAGTATTTT. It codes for CASSWSTSLTSDTQYF.

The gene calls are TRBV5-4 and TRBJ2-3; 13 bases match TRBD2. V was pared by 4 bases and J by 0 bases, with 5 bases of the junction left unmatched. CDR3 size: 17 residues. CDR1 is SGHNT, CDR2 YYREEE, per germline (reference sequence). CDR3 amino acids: CASSLKTSGGSTDTQYF. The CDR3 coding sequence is TGTGCCAGCAGCCTGAAGACTAGCGGGGGGAGCACAGATACGCAGTATTTT. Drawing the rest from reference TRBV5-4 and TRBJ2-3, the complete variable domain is ETGVTQSPTHLIKTRGQQVTLRCSSQSGHNTVSWYQQALGQGPQFIFQYYREEENGRGNFPPRFSGLQFPNYSSELNVNALELDDSALYLCASSLKTSGGSTDTQYFGPGTRLTVL.

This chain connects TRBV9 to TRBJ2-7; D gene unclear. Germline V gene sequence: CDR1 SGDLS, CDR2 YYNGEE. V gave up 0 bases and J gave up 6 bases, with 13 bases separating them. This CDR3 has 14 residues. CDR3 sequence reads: CASSVESVSGEQYF. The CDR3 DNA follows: TGTGCCAGCAGCGTAGAGTCGGTTTCGGGCGAGCAGTACTTC.

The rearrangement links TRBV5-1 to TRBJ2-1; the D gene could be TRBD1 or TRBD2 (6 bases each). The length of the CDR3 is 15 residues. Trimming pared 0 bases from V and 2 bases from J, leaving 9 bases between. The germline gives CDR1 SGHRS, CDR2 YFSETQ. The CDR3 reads CASSLAGEAYNEQFF. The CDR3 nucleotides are TGCGCCAGCAGCTTGGCAGGGGAGGCCTACAATGAGCAGTTCTTC.

The chain's CDR3 is CASSLGRDLKYGYTF. The DNA of the CDR3 is TGCGCCAGCAGCTTGGGGCGGGACCTTAAGTATGGCTACACCTTC. The chain has TRBV5-1 and TRBJ1-2, with a weak D call TRBD1 (5 bases). The V gene lost 0 bases and the J gene lost 5 bases, with 14 bases spanning the gap. CDR1 is SGHRS and CDR2 is YFSETQ in the germline V gene. The CDR3 runs to 15 residues.

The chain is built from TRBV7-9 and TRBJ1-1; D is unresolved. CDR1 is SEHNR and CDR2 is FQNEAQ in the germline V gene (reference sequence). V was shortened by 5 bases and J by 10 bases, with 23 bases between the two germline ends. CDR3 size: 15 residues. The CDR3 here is CASSTPAGRLKGAFF. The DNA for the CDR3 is TGTGCCAGCAGCACCCCGGCGGGTCGCCTTAAAGGAGCTTTCTTT.

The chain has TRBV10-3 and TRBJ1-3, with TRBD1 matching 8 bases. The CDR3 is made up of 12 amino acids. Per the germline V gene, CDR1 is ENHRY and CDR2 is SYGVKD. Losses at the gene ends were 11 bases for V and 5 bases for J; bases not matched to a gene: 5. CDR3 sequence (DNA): TGTGCCGTCCGACAGGGGAGAAACACCATATATTTT. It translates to CAVRQGRNTIYF.

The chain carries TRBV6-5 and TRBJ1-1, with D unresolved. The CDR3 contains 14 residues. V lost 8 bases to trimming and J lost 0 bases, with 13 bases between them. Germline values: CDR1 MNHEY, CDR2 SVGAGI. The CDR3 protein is CASPQWGVNTEAFF. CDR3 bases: TGTGCCAGCCCTCAGTGGGGAGTGAACACTGAAGCTTTCTTT.

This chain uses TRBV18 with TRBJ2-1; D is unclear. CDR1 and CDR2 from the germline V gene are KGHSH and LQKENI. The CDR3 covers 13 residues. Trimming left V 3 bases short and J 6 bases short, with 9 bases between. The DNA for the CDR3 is TGTGCCAGCTCACCCGATCGGTCCAATGAGCAGTTCTTC. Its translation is CASSPDRSNEQFF.

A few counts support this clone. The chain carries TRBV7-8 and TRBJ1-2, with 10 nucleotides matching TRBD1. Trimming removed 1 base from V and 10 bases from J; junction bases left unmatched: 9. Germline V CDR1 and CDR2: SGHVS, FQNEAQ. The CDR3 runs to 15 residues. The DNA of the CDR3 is TGTGCCAGCAGCTTAGTGTCCGGGACAGGGGTTGACTACACCTTC. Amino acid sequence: CASSLVSGTGVDYTF.

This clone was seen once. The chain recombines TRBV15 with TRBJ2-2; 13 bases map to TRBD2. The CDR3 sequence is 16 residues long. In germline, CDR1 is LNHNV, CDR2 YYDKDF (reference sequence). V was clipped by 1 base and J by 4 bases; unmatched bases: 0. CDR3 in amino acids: CATSRGTSGGTGELFF. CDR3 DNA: TGTGCCACCAGCAGAGGGACTAGCGGGGGCACCGGGGAGCTGTTTTTT.

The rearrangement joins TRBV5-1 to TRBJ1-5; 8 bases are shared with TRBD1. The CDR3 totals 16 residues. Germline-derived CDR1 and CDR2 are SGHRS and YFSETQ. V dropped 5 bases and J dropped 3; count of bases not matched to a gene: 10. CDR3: CASRWAPTGDNQPQHF. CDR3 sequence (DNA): TGCGCCAGCAGGTGGGCCCCGACAGGGGACAATCAGCCCCAGCATTTT. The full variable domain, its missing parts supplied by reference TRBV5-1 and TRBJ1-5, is KAGVTQTPRYLIKTRGQQVTLSCSPISGHRSVSWYQQTPGQGLQFLFEYFSETQRNKGNFPGRFSGRQFSNSRSEMNVSTLELGDSALYLCASRWAPTGDNQPQHFGDGTRLSIL.

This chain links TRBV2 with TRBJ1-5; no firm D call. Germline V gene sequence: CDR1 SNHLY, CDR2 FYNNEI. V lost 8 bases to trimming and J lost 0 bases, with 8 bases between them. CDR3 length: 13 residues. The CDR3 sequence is CASCSLSNQPQHF. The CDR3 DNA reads TGTGCCAGCTGCTCGCTTAGCAATCAGCCCCAGCATTTT.

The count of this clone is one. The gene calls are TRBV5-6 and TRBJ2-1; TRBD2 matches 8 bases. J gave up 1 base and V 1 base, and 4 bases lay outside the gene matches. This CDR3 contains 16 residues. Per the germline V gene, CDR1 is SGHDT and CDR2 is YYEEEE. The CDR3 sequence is CASSLSGGGSYNEQFF. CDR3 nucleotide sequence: TGTGCCAGCAGCTTGTCGGGGGGGGGATCCTACAATGAGCAGTTCTTC.

The DNA of the CDR3 is TGTGCCAGCAGGGGGGGGTCGAGGACCCGTTTTTCCTACGAGCAGTACTTC. It translates to CASRGGSRTRFSYEQYF. This chain joins TRBV28 and TRBJ2-7; TRBD2 agrees at 7 bases. The germline gives CDR1 MDHEN, CDR2 SYDVKM. The CDR3 length is 17 residues. V lost 6 bases to trimming and J lost 1 base; unmatched junction nucleotides: 15.

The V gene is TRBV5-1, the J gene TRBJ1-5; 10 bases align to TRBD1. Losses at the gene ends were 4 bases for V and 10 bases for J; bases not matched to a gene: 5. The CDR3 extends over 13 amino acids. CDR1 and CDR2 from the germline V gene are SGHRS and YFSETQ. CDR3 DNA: TGCGCCAGCAGCGAAGGACAGGGGGACCCCCAGCATTTT. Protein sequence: CASSEGQGDPQHF. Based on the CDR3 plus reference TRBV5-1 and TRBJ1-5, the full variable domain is KAGVTQTPRYLIKTRGQQVTLSCSPISGHRSVSWYQQTPGQGLQFLFEYFSETQRNKGNFPGRFSGRQFSNSRSEMNVSTLELGDSALYLCASSEGQGDPQHFGDGTRLSIL.

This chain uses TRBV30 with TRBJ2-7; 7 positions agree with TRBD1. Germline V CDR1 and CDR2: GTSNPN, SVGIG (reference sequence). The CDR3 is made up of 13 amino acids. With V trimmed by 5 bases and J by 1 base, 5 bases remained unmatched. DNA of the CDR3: TGTGCCTGGGGACAGGACCTTTCCTACGAGCAGTACTTC. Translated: CAWGQDLSYEQYF.

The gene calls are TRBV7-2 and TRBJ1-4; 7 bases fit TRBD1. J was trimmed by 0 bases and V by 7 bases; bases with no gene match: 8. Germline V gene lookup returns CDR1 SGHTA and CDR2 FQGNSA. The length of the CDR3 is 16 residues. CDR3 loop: CASTGGTEATNEKLFF. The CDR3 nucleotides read TGTGCCAGCACTGGAGGGACAGAAGCAACTAATGAAAAACTGTTTTTT.

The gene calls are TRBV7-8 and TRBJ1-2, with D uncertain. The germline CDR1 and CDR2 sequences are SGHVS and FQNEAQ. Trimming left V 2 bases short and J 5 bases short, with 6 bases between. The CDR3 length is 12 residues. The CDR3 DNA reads TGTGCCAGCAGCTTAAGGGATTATGGCTACACCTTC. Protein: CASSLRDYGYTF.